These T cell receptor beta chains were read from a single sample in a study of blood T cell repertoires in COVID-19. Repertoires were generated with immunoSEQ multiplex PCR, while TCRdb's copy carries only in-frame clones and drops some. The table lists 200,000 to 250,000 clones, about 90% of them singletons. Sequencing input: peripheral blood. All receptors come from a man in his 60s with COVID-19, enrolled during active disease. The CDR3 runs from the conserved cysteine through the conserved F or W. The D gene is left open where the match is weak. A row's size may be missing; if present it is once, few, many or a size class.

TRBJ1-3 NA TRBV10-3 14 NA CAIRRDRSGNTIYF TGTGCCATCAGACGAGACAGATCTGGAAACACCATATATTTT
TRBJ1-1 NA TRBV6-5 14 NA CASRPRGSVTEAFF TGTGCCAGCAGGCCCAGGGGTAGTGTAACTGAAGCTTTCTTT
TRBJ2-5 NA TRBV11-3 14 NA CASSLAPGGETQYF TGTGCCAGCAGCTTAGCACCCGGAGGGGAGACCCAGTACTTC
TRBJ2-5 NA TRBV27 15 TRBD1 CASSSLGTGQETQYF TGTGCCAGCAGTTCCCTCGGGACAGGGCAAGAGACCCAGTACTTC
TRBJ2-1 NA TRBV4-3 16 TRBD2 CASSRVLAGGYNEQFF TGCGCCAGCAGCCGAGTCCTAGCGGGAGGGTACAATGAGCAGTTCTTC
TRBJ1-2 NA TRBV5-1 14 NA CASSFPEGANGYTF TGCGCCAGCAGCTTTCCGGAAGGGGCCAATGGCTACACCTTC
TRBJ2-2 NA TRBV7-3 15 NA CASSLINVNTGELFF TGTGCCAGCAGCTTAATTAATGTAAACACCGGGGAGCTGTTTTTT
TRBJ1-5 NA TRBV5-6 16 NA CASSVRGGGGNQPQHF TGTGCCAGCAGCGTCCGGGGAGGCGGTGGCAATCAGCCCCAGCATTTT
TRBJ2-7 NA TRBV19 15 NA CASSLIDSGTYEQYF TGTGCCAGTAGTTTAATAGATTCGGGGACCTACGAGCAGTACTTC
TRBJ1-5 NA TRBV27 13 NA CASSLEGLQPQHF TGTGCCAGCAGTTTAGAGGGTCTCCAGCCCCAGCATTTT
TRBJ1-5 NA TRBV6-2/TRBV6-3 18 TRBD1 CASSYSRTGLSSNQPQHF TGTGCCAGCAGTTACTCACGGACAGGGCTTTCCAGCAATCAGCCCCAGCATTTT
TRBJ1-1 NA TRBV3-1/TRBV3-2 17 NA CASSQRFQGRVNTEAFF TGTGCCAGCAGCCAAAGGTTTCAGGGGCGGGTGAACACTGAAGCTTTCTTT
TRBJ1-5 once TRBV19 17 NA CASSPVGWGRNNQPQHF TGTGCCAGTAGTCCCGTGGGCTGGGGGCGAAACAATCAGCCCCAGCATTTT
TRBJ2-1 NA TRBV5-4 16 TRBD2 CASSLPGLAGEGEQFF TGTGCCAGCAGCTTACCAGGACTAGCGGGAGAGGGTGAGCAGTTCTTC
TRBJ2-1 NA TRBV7-3 15 TRBD2 CASRPGLAGGHEQFF TGTGCCAGCAGACCGGGACTAGCGGGAGGTCATGAGCAGTTCTTC
TRBJ1-2 NA TRBV3-1/TRBV3-2 13 TRBD1 CASSPAGGDGYTF TGTGCCAGCAGCCCAGCAGGGGGCGATGGCTACACCTTC
TRBJ2-7 NA TRBV19 13 TRBD1 CASSKGGRNEQYF TGTGCCAGTAGTAAAGGGGGCCGAAACGAGCAGTACTTC
TRBJ1-4 NA TRBV3-1/TRBV3-2 16 TRBD1 CASSQGWARGEEKLFF TGTGCCAGCAGCCAAGGCTGGGCCAGGGGGGAAGAAAAACTGTTTTTT
TRBJ1-2 NA TRBV7-6 15 TRBD1 CASSSRTGGVGGYTF TGTGCCAGCAGCTCTCGGACAGGGGGCGTAGGTGGCTACACCTTC
TRBJ1-4 NA TRBV29-1 14 NA CSVAPGSRTEKLFF TGCAGCGTTGCCCCGGGATCTAGGACGGAAAAACTGTTTTTT
TRBJ1-1 NA TRBV7-3 16 NA CASSPQTTAAYTEAFF TGTGCCAGCAGCCCCCAAACGACAGCCGCCTACACTGAAGCTTTCTTT
TRBJ1-5 NA TRBV19 15 TRBD1 CASSITQGAGQPQHF TGTGCCAGTAGTATAACCCAGGGGGCGGGGCAGCCCCAGCATTTT
TRBJ2-7 NA TRBV12-3/TRBV12-4 13 NA CASSLDRKYEQYF TGTGCCAGCAGTTTGGACAGAAAATACGAGCAGTACTTC
TRBJ1-1 NA TRBV5-1 14 TRBD1 CASSTTGTLAEAFF TGCGCCAGCAGCACGACAGGGACCCTCGCTGAAGCTTTCTTT
TRBJ2-1 NA TRBV7-9 14 NA CASDKGGVDGEQFF TGTGCCAGCGACAAAGGGGGAGTGGACGGTGAGCAGTTCTTC